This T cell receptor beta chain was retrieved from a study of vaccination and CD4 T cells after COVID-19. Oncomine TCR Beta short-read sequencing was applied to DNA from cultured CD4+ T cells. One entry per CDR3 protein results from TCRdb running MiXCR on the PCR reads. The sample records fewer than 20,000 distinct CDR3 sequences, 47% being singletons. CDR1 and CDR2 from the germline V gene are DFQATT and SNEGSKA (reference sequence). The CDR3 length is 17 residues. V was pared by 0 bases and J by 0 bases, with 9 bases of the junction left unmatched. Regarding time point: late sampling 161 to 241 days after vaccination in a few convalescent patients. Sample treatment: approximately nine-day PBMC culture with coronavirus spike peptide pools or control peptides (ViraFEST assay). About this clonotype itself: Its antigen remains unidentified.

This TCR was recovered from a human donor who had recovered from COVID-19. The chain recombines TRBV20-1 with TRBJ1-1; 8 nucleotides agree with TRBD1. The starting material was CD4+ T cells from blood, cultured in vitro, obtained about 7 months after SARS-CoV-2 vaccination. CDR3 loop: CSARDRGLRLLNTEAFF. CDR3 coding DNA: TGCAGTGCTAGAGACAGGGGGCTGCGTCTACTGAACACTGAAGCTTTCTTT.